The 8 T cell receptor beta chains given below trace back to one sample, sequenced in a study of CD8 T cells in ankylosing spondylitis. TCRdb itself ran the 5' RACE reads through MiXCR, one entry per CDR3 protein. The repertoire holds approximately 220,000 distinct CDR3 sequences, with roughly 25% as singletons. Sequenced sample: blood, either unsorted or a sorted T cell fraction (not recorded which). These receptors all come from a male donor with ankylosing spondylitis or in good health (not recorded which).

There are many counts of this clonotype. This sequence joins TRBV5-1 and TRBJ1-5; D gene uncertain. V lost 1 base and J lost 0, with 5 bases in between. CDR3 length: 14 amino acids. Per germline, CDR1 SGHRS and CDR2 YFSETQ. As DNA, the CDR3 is TGCGCCAGCAGCTTGAACCCTAGCAATCAGCCCCAGCATTTT. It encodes CASSLNPSNQPQHF.

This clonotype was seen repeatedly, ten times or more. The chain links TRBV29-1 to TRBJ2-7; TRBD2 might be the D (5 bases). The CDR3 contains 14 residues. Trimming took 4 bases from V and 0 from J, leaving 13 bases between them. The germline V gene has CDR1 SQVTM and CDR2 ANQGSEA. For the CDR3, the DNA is TGCAGCGTTGGATTTAGCGCTCACTCCTACGAGCAGTACTTC. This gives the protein CSVGFSAHSYEQYF.

Here the CDR3 reads CSARRLAGGPQETQYF. The CDR3 DNA sequence: TGCAGTGCTAGAAGACTAGCGGGAGGGCCCCAAGAGACCCAGTACTTC. The rearrangement uses TRBV20-1 and TRBJ2-5; 14 bases are shared with TRBD2. Germline V gene sequence: CDR1 DFQATT, CDR2 SNEGSKA (reference sequence). V shed 2 bases and J 1 base; nucleotides not matched to a gene: 3. The CDR3 has 16 amino acids.

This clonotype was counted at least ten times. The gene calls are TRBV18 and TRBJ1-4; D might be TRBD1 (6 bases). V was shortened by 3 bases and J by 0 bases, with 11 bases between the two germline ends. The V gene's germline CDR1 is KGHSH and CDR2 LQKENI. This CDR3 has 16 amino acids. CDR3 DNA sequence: TGTGCCAGCTCACCCCGGACAGCCGCAACTAATGAAAAACTGTTTTTT. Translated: CASSPRTAATNEKLFF.

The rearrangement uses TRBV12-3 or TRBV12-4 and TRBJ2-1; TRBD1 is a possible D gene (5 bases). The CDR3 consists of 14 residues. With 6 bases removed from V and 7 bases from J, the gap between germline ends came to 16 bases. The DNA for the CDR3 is TGTGCCAGCAGACAGGCACAATCGTGGAATGAGCAGTTCTTC. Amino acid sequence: CASRQAQSWNEQFF.

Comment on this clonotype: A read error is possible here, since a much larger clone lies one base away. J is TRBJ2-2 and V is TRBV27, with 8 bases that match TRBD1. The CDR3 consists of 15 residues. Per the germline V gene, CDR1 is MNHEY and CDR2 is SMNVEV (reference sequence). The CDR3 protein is CAGRIRDRIPGELFF. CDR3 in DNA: TGTGCCGGCAGGATCCGGGACAGGATTCCCGGGGAGCTGTTTTTT.

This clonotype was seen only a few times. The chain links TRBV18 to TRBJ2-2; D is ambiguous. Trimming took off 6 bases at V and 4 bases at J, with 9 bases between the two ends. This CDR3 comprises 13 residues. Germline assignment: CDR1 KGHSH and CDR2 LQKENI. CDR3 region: CASSGQTTGELFF. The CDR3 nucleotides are TGTGCCAGCTCGGGTCAGACCACCGGGGAGCTGTTTTTT.

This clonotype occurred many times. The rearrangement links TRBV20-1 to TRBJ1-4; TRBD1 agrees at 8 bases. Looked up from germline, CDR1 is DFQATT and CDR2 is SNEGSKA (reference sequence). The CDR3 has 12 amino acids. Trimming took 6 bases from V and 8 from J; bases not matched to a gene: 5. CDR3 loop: CSAAGGPEKLFF. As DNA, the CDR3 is TGCAGTGCGGCAGGGGGCCCCGAAAAACTGTTTTTT.